The 6 T cell receptor beta chains presented below share a single source sample, sequenced in a study of shared clonotypes between healthy human individuals. The assay was immunoSEQ multiplex PCR, and TCRdb's table has in-frame clones only and misses some. The repertoire holds about 2,200,000 clones, 90% to 95% seen once, with under 2% in the top ten. Naive CD8 cells were CD45RO-negative, positively selected for CCR7, excluding terminally differentiated effector memory CD45RA+ cells. What was sequenced was naive CD8+ T cells from PBMCs. The receptors were sampled from a young man in good health. Some clones in this sample may be carry-over from other donors' samples.

This sequence joins TRBV15 and TRBJ2-1; D is tentatively TRBD1 or TRBD2 (5 bases each). Germline loops: CDR1 LNHNV, CDR2 YYDKDF (reference sequence). Trimming cost V 5 bases and J 3 bases, with 11 bases left between them. The CDR3 extends over 14 amino acids. The CDR3 DNA follows: TGTGCCACCAGCGGGGCTAGCAGCTACAATGAGCAGTTCTTC. Encoded protein: CATSGASSYNEQFF.

Only one count was recorded for this clone. V gene TRBV5-1 combines with J gene TRBJ2-3; 11 bases line up with TRBD2. Germline V gives CDR1 SGHRS, CDR2 YFSETQ. The J segment lost 3 bases and the V segment lost 5 bases, leaving 5 bases of the junction unmatched. The length of the CDR3 is 15 residues. The CDR3: CASSGTSGGTDTQYF. CDR3 in DNA: TGCGCCAGCAGTGGCACTAGCGGGGGAACAGATACGCAGTATTTT. Together with reference TRBV5-1 and TRBJ2-3, the CDR3 gives the full variable domain: KAGVTQTPRYLIKTRGQQVTLSCSPISGHRSVSWYQQTPGQGLQFLFEYFSETQRNKGNFPGRFSGRQFSNSRSEMNVSTLELGDSALYLCASSGTSGGTDTQYFGPGTRLTVL.

The chain carries TRBV9 and TRBJ2-1; 13 bases match TRBD2. In germline, CDR1 is SGDLS, CDR2 YYNGEE. V gave up 3 bases and J gave up 9 bases; unmatched junction bases: 9. This CDR3 has 16 residues. The CDR3 region is CASSATSGRARGEQFF. DNA for the CDR3: TGTGCCAGCAGCGCAACTAGCGGGAGGGCTCGGGGTGAGCAGTTCTTC.

This chain uses TRBV11-2 with TRBJ2-1; the match to TRBD2 covers 9 bases. Germline V gene lookup returns CDR1 SGHAT and CDR2 FQNNGV. CDR3 length equals 15 residues. After removal of 3 bases from V and 9 bases from J, the junction contained 9 bases not matched to a gene. CDR3 DNA: TGTGCCAGCAGCTTCGCCGTAGCGGGAGAGGTTGAGCAGTTCTTC. Translating gives CASSFAVAGEVEQFF.

The genes are TRBV27 and TRBJ1-5; D is unclear. Germline V CDR1 and CDR2: MNHEY, SMNVEV (reference sequence). This CDR3 spans 14 amino acids. V lost 2 bases and J lost 8, with 13 bases in between. Here the CDR3 reads CASSLGLRVEPQHF. DNA for the CDR3: TGTGCCAGCAGTTTAGGCCTTAGGGTGGAGCCCCAGCATTTT.

This clone came up a few times. V and J are TRBV28 and TRBJ1-5; weak D call: TRBD1 (5 bases). Trimming left V 7 bases short and J 1 base short, with 14 bases between. Germline V gives CDR1 MDHEN, CDR2 SYDVKM. This CDR3 spans 15 amino acids. The CDR3 DNA reads as TGTGCCAGCACCAATATCAGGGCGAGCAATCAGCCCCAGCATTTT. Translation: CASTNIRASNQPQHF.